This entry lists 8 T cell receptor beta chains sequenced from one sample in a study of blood T cell repertoires in COVID-19. The table came from immunoSEQ multiplex PCR; TCRdb's copy has only in-frame clones and leaves some out. The sample yields around 310,000 clones, roughly 86% seen once. Sequences were obtained from PBMCs or T cells enriched from blood (not recorded which). The receptors originated from a woman aged 25-40 years who had recovered from COVID-19.

The rearrangement links TRBV29-1 to TRBJ2-5; 12 nucleotides match TRBD2. CDR1 SQVTM and CDR2 ANQGSEA come from the germline V gene. V was pared by 1 base and J by 5 bases, with 8 bases of the junction left unmatched. There are 16 residues in the CDR3. CDR3 loop: CSVEGLAGGVGETQYF. The CDR3 bases are TGCAGCGTTGAAGGGCTAGCGGGAGGGGTCGGGGAGACCCAGTACTTC. The whole variable domain, filled in from reference TRBV29-1 and TRBJ2-5, reads SAVISQKPSRDICQRGTSLTIQCQVDSQVTMMFWYRQQPGQSLTLIATANQGSEATYESGFVIDKFPISRPNLTFSTLTVSNMSPEDSSIYLCSVEGLAGGVGETQYFGPGTRLLVL.

This clone was picked up one time. The V and J genes are TRBV9 and TRBJ1-2; TRBD1 matches at 7 bases. The V gene end was trimmed by 4 bases and the J gene end by 6 bases; junction bases not matched to a gene: 12. The CDR3 sequence is 15 residues long. CDR1 is SGDLS and CDR2 is YYNGEE in the germline V gene. The CDR3 protein is CASSPRQGSWDGYTF. The CDR3 DNA follows: TGTGCCAGCAGCCCCCGACAGGGTTCATGGGATGGCTACACCTTC.

V gene TRBV20-1 combines with J gene TRBJ1-1, with D possibly being TRBD1 (6 bases). The germline V gene encodes CDR1 DFQATT and CDR2 SNEGSKA (reference sequence). The CDR3 totals 15 residues. The V and J ends lost 3 bases and 6 bases respectively, with 20 bases between them. CDR3 coding DNA: TGCAGTGCTAGTGATATTCAGGGGATAGTTGCTGAAGCTTTCTTT. Amino acid sequence: CSASDIQGIVAEAFF.

The chain joins TRBV29-1 to TRBJ1-1; 8 bases align to TRBD1. Germline V gene sequence: CDR1 SQVTM, CDR2 ANQGSEA. CDR3 length: 16 amino acids. V lost 3 bases and J lost 3; bases outside the gene matches: 12. The CDR3 region has the DNA TGCAGCGTTGAGGAGACAGGGGCCCAGGCTTACACTGAAGCTTTCTTT. Its translation: CSVEETGAQAYTEAFF. Complete variable domain (other parts from reference TRBV29-1 and TRBJ1-1): SAVISQKPSRDICQRGTSLTIQCQVDSQVTMMFWYRQQPGQSLTLIATANQGSEATYESGFVIDKFPISRPNLTFSTLTVSNMSPEDSSIYLCSVEETGAQAYTEAFFGQGTRLTVV.

This chain joins TRBV10-3 and TRBJ2-1, with 11 bases aligning to TRBD2. This CDR3 has 19 amino acids. With 4 bases clipped from V and 3 bases from J, the junction kept 14 bases outside the gene matches. Germline CDR1 ENHRY, CDR2 SYGVKD. The CDR3 loop is CAISAFPKLAGVLYNEQFF. CDR3 nucleotides: TGTGCCATCAGTGCTTTCCCAAAACTAGCGGGAGTACTCTACAATGAGCAGTTCTTC.

V and J are TRBV5-6 and TRBJ1-6; D uncertain. In germline, CDR1 is SGHDT, CDR2 YYEEEE. The germline V and J ends were trimmed by 4 bases and 0 bases, with 11 bases remaining between them. The CDR3 totals 16 residues. CDR3 sequence reads: CASSLGEGSYNSPLHF. The CDR3 DNA reads as TGTGCCAGCAGCCTAGGCGAAGGCTCCTATAATTCACCCCTCCACTTT.

The chain employs TRBV5-1 and TRBJ1-1; the D is unclear. Germline assignment: CDR1 SGHRS and CDR2 YFSETQ. This CDR3 is built from 13 residues. The V and J ends lost 4 bases and 3 bases respectively, with 10 bases between them. In DNA form, the CDR3 reads TGCGCCAGCAGCCTAGCACCCCACACTGAAGCTTTCTTT. It yields the protein CASSLAPHTEAFF.

The V and J genes are TRBV20-1 and TRBJ2-7, with D possibly TRBD2 on 6 matching bases. V was pared by 3 bases and J by 0 bases, with 15 bases between. The germline V gene has CDR1 DFQATT and CDR2 SNEGSKA (reference sequence). The CDR3 sequence is 15 residues long. The CDR3 region is CSASISGDLSYEQYF. The CDR3 coding sequence is TGCAGTGCTAGTATTTCGGGAGACCTCTCCTACGAGCAGTACTTC.